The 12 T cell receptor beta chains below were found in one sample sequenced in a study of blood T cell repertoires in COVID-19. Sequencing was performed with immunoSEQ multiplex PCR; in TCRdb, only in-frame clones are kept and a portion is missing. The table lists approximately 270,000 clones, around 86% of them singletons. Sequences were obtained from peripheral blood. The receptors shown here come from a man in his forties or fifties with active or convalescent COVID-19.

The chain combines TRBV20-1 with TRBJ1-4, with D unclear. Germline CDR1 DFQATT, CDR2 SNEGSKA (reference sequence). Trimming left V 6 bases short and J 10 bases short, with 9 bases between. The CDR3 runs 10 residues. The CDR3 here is CSAAGAKLFF. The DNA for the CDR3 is TGCAGTGCCGCGGGTGCAAAACTGTTTTTT.

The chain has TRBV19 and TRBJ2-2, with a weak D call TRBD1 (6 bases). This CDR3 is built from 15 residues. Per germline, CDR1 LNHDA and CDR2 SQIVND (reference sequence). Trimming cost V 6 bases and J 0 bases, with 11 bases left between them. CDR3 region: CASRTRGPNTGELFF. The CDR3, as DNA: TGTGCCAGTAGAACCAGGGGACCGAACACCGGGGAGCTGTTTTTT.

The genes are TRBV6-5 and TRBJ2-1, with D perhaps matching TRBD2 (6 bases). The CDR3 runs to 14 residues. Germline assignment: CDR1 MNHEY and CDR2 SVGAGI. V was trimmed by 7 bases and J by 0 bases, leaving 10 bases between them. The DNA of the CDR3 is TGTGCCAGCAACCCCGGGAGCTCCTACAATGAGCAGTTCTTC. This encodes CASNPGSSYNEQFF.

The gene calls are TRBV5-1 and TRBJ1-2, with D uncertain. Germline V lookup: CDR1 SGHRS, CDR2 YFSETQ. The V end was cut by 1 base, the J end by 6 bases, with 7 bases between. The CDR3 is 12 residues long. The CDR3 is CASSLMGDGYTF. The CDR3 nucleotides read TGCGCCAGCAGCTTGATGGGAGATGGCTACACCTTC. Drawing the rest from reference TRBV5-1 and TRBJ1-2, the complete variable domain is KAGVTQTPRYLIKTRGQQVTLSCSPISGHRSVSWYQQTPGQGLQFLFEYFSETQRNKGNFPGRFSGRQFSNSRSEMNVSTLELGDSALYLCASSLMGDGYTFGSGTRLTVV.

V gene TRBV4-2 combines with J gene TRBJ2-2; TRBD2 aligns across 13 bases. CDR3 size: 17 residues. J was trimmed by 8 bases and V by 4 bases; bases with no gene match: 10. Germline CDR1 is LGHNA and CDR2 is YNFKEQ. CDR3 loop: CASSRELAGGPLGELFF. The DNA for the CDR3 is TGTGCCAGCAGCCGAGAACTAGCGGGAGGGCCTCTGGGGGAGCTGTTTTTT.

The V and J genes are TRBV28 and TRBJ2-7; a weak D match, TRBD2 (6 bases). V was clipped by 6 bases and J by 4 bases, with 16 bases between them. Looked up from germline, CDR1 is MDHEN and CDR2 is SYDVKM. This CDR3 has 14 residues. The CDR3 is CASRAEGLPYEQYF. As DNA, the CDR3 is TGTGCCAGCAGGGCGGAGGGTCTCCCGTACGAGCAGTACTTC. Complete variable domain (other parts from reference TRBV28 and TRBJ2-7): DVKVTQSSRYLVKRTGEKVFLECVQDMDHENMFWYRQDPGLGLRLIYFSYDVKMKEKGDIPEGYSVSREKKERFSLILESASTNQTSMYLCASRAEGLPYEQYFGPGTRLTVT.

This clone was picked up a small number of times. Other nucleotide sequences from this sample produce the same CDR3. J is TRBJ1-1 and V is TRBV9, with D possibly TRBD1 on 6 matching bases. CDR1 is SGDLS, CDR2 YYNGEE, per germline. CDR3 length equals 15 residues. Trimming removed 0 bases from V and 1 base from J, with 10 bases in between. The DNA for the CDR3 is TGTGCCAGCAGCGTAGGCGGGGGCCCGAACACTGAAGCTTTCTTT. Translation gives CASSVGGGPNTEAFF.

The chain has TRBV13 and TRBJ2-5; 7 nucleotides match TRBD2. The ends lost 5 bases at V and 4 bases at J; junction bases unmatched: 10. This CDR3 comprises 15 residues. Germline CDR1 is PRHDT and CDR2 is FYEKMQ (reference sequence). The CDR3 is CASSPGGREGETQYF. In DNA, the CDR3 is TGTGCCAGCAGCCCTGGTGGAAGGGAGGGAGAGACCCAGTACTTC. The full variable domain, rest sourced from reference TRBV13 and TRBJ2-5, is AAGVIQSPRHLIKEKRETATLKCYPIPRHDTVYWYQQGPGQDPQFLISFYEKMQSDKGSIPDRFSAQQFSDYHSELNMSSLELGDSALYFCASSPGGREGETQYFGPGTRLLVL.

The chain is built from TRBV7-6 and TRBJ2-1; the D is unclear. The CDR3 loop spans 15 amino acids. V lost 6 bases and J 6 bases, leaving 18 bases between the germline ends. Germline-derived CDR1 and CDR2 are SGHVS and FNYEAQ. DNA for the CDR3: TGTGCCAGCAGAAAAACCCTAGACCCGGGCAATGAGCAGTTCTTC. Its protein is CASRKTLDPGNEQFF.

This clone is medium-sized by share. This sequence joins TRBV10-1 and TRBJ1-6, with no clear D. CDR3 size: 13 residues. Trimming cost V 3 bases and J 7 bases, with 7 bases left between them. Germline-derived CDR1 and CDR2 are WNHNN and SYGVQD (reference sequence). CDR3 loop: CASSDEPNSPLHF. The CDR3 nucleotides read TGCGCCAGCAGTGATGAGCCAAATTCACCCCTCCACTTT.

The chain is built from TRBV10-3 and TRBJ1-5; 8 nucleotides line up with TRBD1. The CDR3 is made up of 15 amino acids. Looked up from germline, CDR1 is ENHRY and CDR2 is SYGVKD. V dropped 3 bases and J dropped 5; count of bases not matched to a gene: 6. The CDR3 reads CAISEWQGADQPQHF. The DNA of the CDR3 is TGTGCCATCAGTGAATGGCAGGGGGCGGATCAGCCCCAGCATTTT.

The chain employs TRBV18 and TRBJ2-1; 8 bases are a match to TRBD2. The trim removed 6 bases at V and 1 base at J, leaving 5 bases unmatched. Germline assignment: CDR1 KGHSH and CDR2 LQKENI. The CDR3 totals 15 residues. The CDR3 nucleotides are TGTGCCAGCTCCCCGGCGGGGGGTTCCTACAATGAGCAGTTCTTC. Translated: CASSPAGGSYNEQFF.